Shown below are 20 T cell receptor beta chains from a single sample sequenced in a study of T-cell memory formation after mild COVID-19. TCRdb reprocessed the 5' RACE reads with MiXCR, giving one entry per CDR3 protein. Counted here are 170,000 or so distinct CDR3 sequences, roughly 23% occurring once; the ten biggest clones make up around 23%. The sample consisted of PBMCs or a T cell subset sorted from them (not recorded which). The source is an adult woman who had mild COVID-19 (a few samples of this study predate the infection). Cell type and time point are not known.

This clonotype was observed many times. V is TRBV12-3 or TRBV12-4 and J is TRBJ2-5; D is undetermined. V was clipped by 6 bases and J by 0 bases, with 2 bases between them. This CDR3 contains 11 residues. In nucleotides, the CDR3 is TGTGCCAGCAGGTACCAAGAGACCCAGTACTTC. This encodes CASRYQETQYF.

This clonotype has only a few counts. This rearrangement joins TRBV29-1 to TRBJ2-1; TRBD2 matches 7 bases. V lost 3 bases, J lost 4 bases, and 6 bases stayed unmatched. Looked up from germline, CDR1 is SQVTM and CDR2 is ANQGSEA. The CDR3 consists of 14 residues. The CDR3 sequence is CSVDRGLNYNEQFF. CDR3 DNA sequence: TGCAGCGTTGACCGGGGACTAAATTACAATGAGCAGTTCTTC.

The CDR3 reads CASSSSGTPSLGTYGYTF. The CDR3 DNA reads as TGTGCCAGCAGCTCCTCTGGGACACCGTCCCTTGGAACGTATGGCTACACCTTC. This chain links TRBV7-8 with TRBJ1-2, with a tentative D call TRBD1 (6 bases). Trimming shortened V by 4 bases and J by 5 bases, and 26 bases separated the two germline ends. The germline V gene encodes CDR1 SGHVS and CDR2 FQNEAQ. The CDR3 is 18 amino acids. The variable domain in full, completed from reference TRBV7-8 and TRBJ1-2, reads GAGVSQSPRYKVAKRGQDVALRCDPISGHVSLFWYQQALGQGPEFLTYFQNEAQLDKSGLPSDRFFAERPEGSVSTLKIQRTQQEDSAVYLCASSSSGTPSLGTYGYTFGSGTRLTVV.

Judged by abundance, this clonotype is medium-sized (0.01 to 0.1%). The V gene is TRBV7-6, the J gene TRBJ1-2; perhaps TRBD1 as D (6 bases). The CDR3 runs to 15 residues. Trimming took off 5 bases at V and 6 bases at J, with 19 bases between the two ends. Germline assignment: CDR1 SGHVS and CDR2 FNYEAQ. CDR3 loop: CASSPRETGLNGYTF. DNA for the CDR3: TGTGCCAGCAGCCCGAGAGAGACAGGATTAAATGGCTACACCTTC.

This clonotype was found a few times. The V and J genes are TRBV27 and TRBJ2-7, with no clear D. This CDR3 has 14 amino acids. Trimming cost V 1 base and J 0 bases, with 7 bases left between them. CDR1 is MNHEY, CDR2 SMNVEV, per germline (reference sequence). CDR3 amino acids: CASSLYPISYEQYF. The CDR3 DNA reads TGTGCCAGCAGTTTATACCCCATCTCCTACGAGCAGTACTTC.

This clonotype was detected only a few times. The chain is built from TRBV3-1 and TRBJ2-7, with 12 nucleotides matching TRBD2. The V and J ends lost 5 bases and 4 bases, in that order; junction bases with no gene match: 6. The CDR3 runs to 15 residues. Germline-derived CDR1 and CDR2 are LGHDT and YNNKEL (reference sequence). The CDR3 region is CASSYLAGGLYEQYF. The CDR3 DNA reads as TGTGCCAGCAGCTATCTAGCGGGGGGGTTGTACGAGCAGTACTTC.

This clonotype was recorded many times. V usage is TRBV11-2 and J usage is TRBJ1-6, with 7 bases aligning to TRBD1. V lost 1 base to trimming and J lost 7 bases; unmatched junction nucleotides: 4. The CDR3 loop spans 15 amino acids. CDR1 SGHAT and CDR2 FQNNGV come from the germline V gene. The DNA of the CDR3 is TGTGCCAGCAGCTTAGGGGCAGGGGGGAATTCACCCCTCCACTTT. Amino acids: CASSLGAGGNSPLHF.

This chain links TRBV29-1 with TRBJ1-2, with D hard to call. V gave up 2 bases and J gave up 8 bases, with 9 bases separating them. The CDR3 is made up of 11 amino acids. Per the germline V gene, CDR1 is SQVTM and CDR2 is ANQGSEA. CDR3 sequence reads: CSVEWGEGYTF. CDR3 sequence (DNA): TGCAGCGTTGAATGGGGTGAGGGCTACACCTTC.

This clonotype was counted a few times. In DNA, the CDR3 is TGTGCCAGTAGTATGATCCAGGGTGATCCCCTCCACTTT. Its protein product is CASSMIQGDPLHF. V and J are TRBV19 and TRBJ1-6; tentatively, D is TRBD1 (5 bases). Trimming took 3 bases from V and 13 from J, leaving 13 bases between them. Germline CDR1 is LNHDA and CDR2 is SQIVND (reference sequence). There are 13 residues in the CDR3.

This clonotype was counted a few times. V gene TRBV15 combines with J gene TRBJ2-4; 9 nucleotides line up with TRBD1. CDR3 length equals 17 residues. Per germline, CDR1 LNHNV and CDR2 YYDKDF (reference sequence). With 4 bases clipped from V and 1 base from J, the junction kept 8 bases outside the gene matches. The DNA for the CDR3 is TGTGCCACCAGCACGGATCGGGACAGGGCCGCCAAAAACATTCAGTACTTC. This codes for CATSTDRDRAAKNIQYF.

The chain couples TRBV7-9 to TRBJ2-1; no clear D gene. The ends were cut back, 0 bases at V and 4 bases at J, with 10 bases in the middle. The CDR3 runs 15 residues. Germline CDR1 and CDR2: SEHNR and FQNEAQ (reference sequence). CDR3 region: CASSLAFPGYNEQFF. In nucleotides, the CDR3 is TGTGCCAGCAGCTTAGCGTTTCCGGGTTACAATGAGCAGTTCTTC. Full variable domain (rest looked up from reference TRBV7-9 and TRBJ2-1): DTGVSQNPRHKITKRGQNVTFRCDPISEHNRLYWYRQTLGQGPEFLTYFQNEAQLEKSRLLSDRFSAERPKGSFSTLEIQRTEQGDSAMYLCASSLAFPGYNEQFFGPGTRLTVL.

This clonotype was seen only a few times. CDR3 residues: CASSLVMGTEAFF. The CDR3 DNA reads TGTGCCAGCAGTTTAGTAATGGGGACTGAAGCTTTCTTT. V gene TRBV27 combines with J gene TRBJ1-1; D remains unclear. V lost 2 bases and J lost 5, with 9 bases in between. The CDR3 length is 13 residues. In germline, CDR1 is MNHEY, CDR2 SMNVEV (reference sequence).

The J gene is TRBJ2-1, the V gene TRBV7-9; 13 bases match TRBD2. CDR1 and CDR2 (germline): SEHNR, FQNEAQ (reference sequence). J lost 8 bases, V lost 5 bases, and 9 bases had no gene match. The CDR3 is made up of 16 amino acids. CDR3 nucleotides: TGTGCCAGCAGCCCCGCGAGACTAGCGGGAGGATATGAGCAGTTCTTC. Encoded protein: CASSPARLAGGYEQFF.

The chain uses TRBV4-1 and TRBJ1-1; 8 bases are shared with TRBD1. This CDR3 spans 13 amino acids. Germline V gene data show CDR1 as MGHRA and CDR2 as YSYEKL. V shed 3 bases and J 8 bases; nucleotides not matched to a gene: 5. CDR3 in amino acids: CASSHLRDREAFF. The DNA for the CDR3 is TGCGCCAGCAGCCACCTACGGGACAGGGAAGCTTTCTTT.

This chain uses TRBV12-3 or TRBV12-4 with TRBJ2-7; tentative D call: TRBD2 (6 bases). V lost 0 bases and J lost 3, with 9 bases in between. The CDR3 has 14 amino acids. CDR3 sequence (DNA): TGTGCCAGCAGTTTAGCGGGAGCGGGCTACGAGCAGTACTTC. This encodes CASSLAGAGYEQYF.

This chain joins TRBV11-2 and TRBJ1-1; no reliable D call. The germline V gene encodes CDR1 SGHAT and CDR2 FQNNGV. The CDR3 length is 12 residues. Trimming cost V 9 bases and J 5 bases, with 13 bases left between them. CDR3 DNA sequence: TGTGCCAGTAAGACCCCGGGGACTGAAGCTTTCTTT. Encoded protein: CASKTPGTEAFF.

This clonotype turned up a few times. This chain links TRBV7-6 with TRBJ2-3; 15 bases align to TRBD2. The CDR3 loop spans 16 amino acids. In germline, CDR1 is SGHVS, CDR2 FNYEAQ. J gave up 5 bases and V 5 bases, and 5 bases lay outside the gene matches. The CDR3: CASSRTSGGAGDTQYF. CDR3 in DNA: TGTGCCAGCAGCCGGACTAGCGGGGGGGCAGGAGATACGCAGTATTTT.

The chain links TRBV12-3 or TRBV12-4 to TRBJ1-1; unclear D gene. There are 12 residues in the CDR3. V lost 5 bases and J 7 bases, leaving 11 bases between the germline ends. The CDR3: CASSLGRLEAFF. In DNA form, the CDR3 reads TGTGCCAGCAGTCTGGGGAGGCTTGAAGCTTTCTTT.

This clonotype was counted a few times. The chain couples TRBV4-1 to TRBJ2-2; D gene uncertain. Trimming removed 1 base at V and 3 bases at J, with 3 bases between. There are 13 residues in the CDR3. The germline V gene has CDR1 MGHRA and CDR2 YSYEKL. CDR3 nucleotide sequence: TGCGCCAGCAGCCAAGCCGACACCGGGGAGCTGTTTTTT. Residues: CASSQADTGELFF.

This clonotype was counted only a few times. The rearrangement uses TRBV6-5 and TRBJ2-1; the match to TRBD2 covers 7 bases. Germline CDR1 and CDR2: MNHEY and SVGAGI. Trimming took 6 bases from V and 6 from J; bases not matched to a gene: 11. The CDR3 covers 15 residues. The CDR3 region has the DNA TGTGCCAGCAGCCCGGGGCGGGGGTTTTCCAATGAGCAGTTCTTC. Protein: CASSPGRGFSNEQFF.